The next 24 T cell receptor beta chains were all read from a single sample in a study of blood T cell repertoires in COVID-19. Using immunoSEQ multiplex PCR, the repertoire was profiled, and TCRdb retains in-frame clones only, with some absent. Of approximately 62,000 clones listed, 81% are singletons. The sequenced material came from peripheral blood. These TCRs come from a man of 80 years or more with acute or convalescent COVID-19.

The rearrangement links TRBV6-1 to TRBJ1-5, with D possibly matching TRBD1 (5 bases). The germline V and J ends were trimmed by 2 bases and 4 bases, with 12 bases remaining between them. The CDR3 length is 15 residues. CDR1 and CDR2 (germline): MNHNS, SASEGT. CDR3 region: CASSEWGRPNQPQHF. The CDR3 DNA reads TGTGCCAGCAGTGAATGGGGCAGGCCGAATCAGCCCCAGCATTTT.

Here the CDR3 DNA reads TGCAGCGTTGATAAGTCCCCGGGTTATGGCTACACCTTC. Translated, it gives CSVDKSPGYGYTF. This chain links TRBV29-1 with TRBJ1-2; no clear D. CDR1 is SQVTM and CDR2 is ANQGSEA in the germline V gene. The ends were cut back, 3 bases at V and 5 bases at J, with 13 bases in the middle. This CDR3 has 13 amino acids. Variable domain in full (rest from reference TRBV29-1 and TRBJ1-2): SAVISQKPSRDICQRGTSLTIQCQVDSQVTMMFWYRQQPGQSLTLIATANQGSEATYESGFVIDKFPISRPNLTFSTLTVSNMSPEDSSIYLCSVDKSPGYGYTFGSGTRLTVV.

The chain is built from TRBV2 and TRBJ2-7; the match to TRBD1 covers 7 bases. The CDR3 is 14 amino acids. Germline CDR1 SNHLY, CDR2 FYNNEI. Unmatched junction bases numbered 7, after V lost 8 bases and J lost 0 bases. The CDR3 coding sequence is TGTGCCAGCCTCCGGGGACAGAGCTCCTACGAGCAGTACTTC. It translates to CASLRGQSSYEQYF.

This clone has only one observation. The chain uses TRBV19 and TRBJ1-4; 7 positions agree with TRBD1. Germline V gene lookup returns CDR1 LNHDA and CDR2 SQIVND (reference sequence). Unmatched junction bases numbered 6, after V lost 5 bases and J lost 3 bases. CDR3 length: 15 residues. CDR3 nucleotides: TGTGCCAGTAGTGAAACAGGGGTGGCTAATGAAAAACTGTTTTTT. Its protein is CASSETGVANEKLFF.

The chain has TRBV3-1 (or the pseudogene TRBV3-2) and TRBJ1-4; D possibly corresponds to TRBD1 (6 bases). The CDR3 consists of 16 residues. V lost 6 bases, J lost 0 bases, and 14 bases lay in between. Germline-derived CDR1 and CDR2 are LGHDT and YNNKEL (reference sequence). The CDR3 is CASRPTGRTTNEKLFF. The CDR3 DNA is TGTGCCAGCAGACCGACAGGCCGAACAACTAATGAAAAACTGTTTTTT.

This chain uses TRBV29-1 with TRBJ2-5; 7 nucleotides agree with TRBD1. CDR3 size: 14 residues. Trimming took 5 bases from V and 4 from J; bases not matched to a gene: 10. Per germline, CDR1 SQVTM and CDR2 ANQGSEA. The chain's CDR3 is CSVLGQGVVETQYF. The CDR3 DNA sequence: TGCAGCGTTCTAGGTCAGGGGGTAGTAGAGACCCAGTACTTC.

DNA of the CDR3: TGTGCCAGTAGTCTCGCAGGGGGCTTGGGCACTGAAGCTTTCTTT. Protein product: CASSLAGGLGTEAFF. This chain joins TRBV19 and TRBJ1-1, with 8 positions matching TRBD1. V gave up 5 bases and J gave up 4 bases; unmatched junction bases: 9. Germline CDR1 and CDR2: LNHDA and SQIVND (reference sequence). The CDR3 runs to 15 residues. Drawing the rest from reference TRBV19 and TRBJ1-1, the complete variable domain is DGGITQSPKYLFRKEGQNVTLSCEQNLNHDAMYWYRQDPGQGLRLIYYSQIVNDFQKGDIAEGYSVSREKKESFPLTVTSAQKNPTAFYLCASSLAGGLGTEAFFGQGTRLTVV.

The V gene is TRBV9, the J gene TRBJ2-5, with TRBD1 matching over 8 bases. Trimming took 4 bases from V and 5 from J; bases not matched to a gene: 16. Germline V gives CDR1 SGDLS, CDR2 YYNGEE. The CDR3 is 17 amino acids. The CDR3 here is CASSPRGQVRFGETQYF. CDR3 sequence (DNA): TGTGCCAGCAGCCCCAGGGGACAGGTTAGATTTGGGGAGACCCAGTACTTC.

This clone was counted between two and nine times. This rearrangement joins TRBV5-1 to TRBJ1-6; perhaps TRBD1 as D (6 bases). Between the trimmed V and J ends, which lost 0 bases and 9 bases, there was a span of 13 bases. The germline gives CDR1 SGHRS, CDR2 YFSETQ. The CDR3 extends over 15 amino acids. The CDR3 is CASSLAGQGSSPLHF. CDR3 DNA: TGCGCCAGCAGCTTGGCCGGGCAGGGGAGTTCACCCCTCCACTTT.

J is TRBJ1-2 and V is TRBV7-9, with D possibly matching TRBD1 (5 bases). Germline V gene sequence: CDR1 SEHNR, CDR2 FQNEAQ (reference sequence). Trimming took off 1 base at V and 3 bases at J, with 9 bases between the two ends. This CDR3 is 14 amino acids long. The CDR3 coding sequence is TGTGCCAGCAGCTTAGTTGGCAGGGACTATGGCTACACCTTC. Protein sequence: CASSLVGRDYGYTF.

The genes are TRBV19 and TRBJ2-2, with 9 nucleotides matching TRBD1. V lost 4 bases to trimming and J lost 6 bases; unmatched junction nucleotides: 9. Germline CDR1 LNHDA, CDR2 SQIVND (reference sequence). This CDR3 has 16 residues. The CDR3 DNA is TGTGCCAGTAGTACCCGACAGGGGGGTTTGGCCGGGGAGCTGTTTTTT. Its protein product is CASSTRQGGLAGELFF.

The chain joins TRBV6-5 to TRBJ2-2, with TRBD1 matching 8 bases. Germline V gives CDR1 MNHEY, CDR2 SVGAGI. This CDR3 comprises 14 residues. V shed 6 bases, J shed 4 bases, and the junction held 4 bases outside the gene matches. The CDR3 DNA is TGTGCCAGCAGACCGGACAGGGCCACCGGGGAGCTGTTTTTT. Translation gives CASRPDRATGELFF.

The CDR3 region is CASSPSGTGVYGYTF. The CDR3 DNA reads as TGTGCCAGCAGCCCGTCTGGGACAGGGGTATATGGCTACACCTTC. The chain uses TRBV5-4 and TRBJ1-2; 10 positions agree with TRBD1. Germline V gene lookup returns CDR1 SGHNT and CDR2 YYREEE (reference sequence). V shed 4 bases, J shed 5 bases, and the junction held 8 bases outside the gene matches. CDR3 length: 15 residues.

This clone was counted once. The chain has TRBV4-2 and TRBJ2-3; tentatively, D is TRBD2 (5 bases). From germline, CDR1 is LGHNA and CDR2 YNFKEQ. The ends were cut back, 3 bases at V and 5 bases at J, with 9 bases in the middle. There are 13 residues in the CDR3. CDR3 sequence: CASSQYEGDTQYF. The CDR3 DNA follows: TGTGCCAGCAGCCAGTACGAGGGAGATACGCAGTATTTT.

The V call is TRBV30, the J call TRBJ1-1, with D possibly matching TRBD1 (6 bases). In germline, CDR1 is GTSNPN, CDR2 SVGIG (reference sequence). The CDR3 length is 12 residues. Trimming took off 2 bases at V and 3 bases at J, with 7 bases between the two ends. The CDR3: CAWSQGYTEAFF. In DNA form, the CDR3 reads TGTGCCTGGAGTCAGGGGTACACTGAAGCTTTCTTT. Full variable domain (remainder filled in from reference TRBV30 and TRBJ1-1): SQTIHQWPATLVQPVGSPLSLECTVEGTSNPNLYWYRQAAGRGLQLLFYSVGIGQISSEVPQNLSASRPQDRQFILSSKKLLLSDSGFYLCAWSQGYTEAFFGQGTRLTVV.

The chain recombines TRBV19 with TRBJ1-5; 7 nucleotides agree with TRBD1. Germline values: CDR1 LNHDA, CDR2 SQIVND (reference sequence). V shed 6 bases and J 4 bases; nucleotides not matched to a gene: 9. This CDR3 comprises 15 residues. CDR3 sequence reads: CASRLTGTANQPQHF. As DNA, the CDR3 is TGTGCCAGTAGGTTGACGGGGACAGCTAATCAGCCCCAGCATTTT.

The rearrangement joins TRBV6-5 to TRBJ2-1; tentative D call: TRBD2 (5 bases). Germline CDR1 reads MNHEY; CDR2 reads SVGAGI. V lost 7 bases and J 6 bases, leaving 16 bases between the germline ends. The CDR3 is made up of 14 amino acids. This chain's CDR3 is CASTVSEGTNEQFF. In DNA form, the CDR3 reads TGTGCCAGCACCGTTTCAGAGGGAACCAATGAGCAGTTCTTC.

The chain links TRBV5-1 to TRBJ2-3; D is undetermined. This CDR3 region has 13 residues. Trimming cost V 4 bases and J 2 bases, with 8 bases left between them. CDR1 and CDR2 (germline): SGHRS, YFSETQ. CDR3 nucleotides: TGCGCCAGCAGCCAGACTCCCACAGATACGCAGTATTTT. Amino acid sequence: CASSQTPTDTQYF.

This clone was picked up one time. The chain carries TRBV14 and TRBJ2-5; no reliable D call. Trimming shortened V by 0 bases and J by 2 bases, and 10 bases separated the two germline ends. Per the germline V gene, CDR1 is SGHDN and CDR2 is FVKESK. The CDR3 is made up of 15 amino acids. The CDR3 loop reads CASSQEERPQETQYF. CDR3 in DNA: TGTGCCAGCAGCCAAGAGGAGCGTCCTCAAGAGACCCAGTACTTC.

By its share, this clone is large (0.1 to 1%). The CDR3 coding sequence is TGTGCCAGCAGCCCGGACAGGGGGAACACTGAAGCTTTCTTT. Protein sequence: CASSPDRGNTEAFF. J is TRBJ1-1 and V is TRBV5-6; 9 bases agree with TRBD1. Unmatched junction bases numbered 2, after V lost 4 bases and J lost 1 base. The CDR3 totals 14 residues. Germline V gene sequence: CDR1 SGHDT, CDR2 YYEEEE.

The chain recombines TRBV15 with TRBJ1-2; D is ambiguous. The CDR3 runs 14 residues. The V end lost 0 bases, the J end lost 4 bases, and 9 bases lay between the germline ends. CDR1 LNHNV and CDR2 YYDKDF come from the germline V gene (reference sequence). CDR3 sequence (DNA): TGTGCCACCAGCAGAGAAGCATCCTTCTATGGCTACACCTTC. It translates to CATSREASFYGYTF.

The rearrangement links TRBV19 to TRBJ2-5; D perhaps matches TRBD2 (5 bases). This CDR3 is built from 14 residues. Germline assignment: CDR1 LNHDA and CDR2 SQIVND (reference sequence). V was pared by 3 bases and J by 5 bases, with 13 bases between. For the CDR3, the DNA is TGTGCCAGTAGTATTTCGGGGATGGGGGAGACCCAGTACTTC. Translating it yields CASSISGMGETQYF.

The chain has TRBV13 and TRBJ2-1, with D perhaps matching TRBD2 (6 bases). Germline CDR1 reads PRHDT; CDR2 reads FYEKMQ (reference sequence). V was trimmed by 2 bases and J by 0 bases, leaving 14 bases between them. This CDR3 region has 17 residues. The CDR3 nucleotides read TGTGCCAGCAGCTTAAGGCCCACTAGCTACTCCTACAATGAGCAGTTCTTC. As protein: CASSLRPTSYSYNEQFF.

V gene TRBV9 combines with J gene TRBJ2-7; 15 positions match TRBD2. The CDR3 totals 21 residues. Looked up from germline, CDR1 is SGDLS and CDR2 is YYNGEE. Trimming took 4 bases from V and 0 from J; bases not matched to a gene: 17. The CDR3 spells CASSPTIGPGTSGGSSYEQYF. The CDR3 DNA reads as TGTGCCAGCAGCCCCACGATCGGCCCGGGGACTAGCGGGGGGAGCTCCTACGAGCAGTACTTC.